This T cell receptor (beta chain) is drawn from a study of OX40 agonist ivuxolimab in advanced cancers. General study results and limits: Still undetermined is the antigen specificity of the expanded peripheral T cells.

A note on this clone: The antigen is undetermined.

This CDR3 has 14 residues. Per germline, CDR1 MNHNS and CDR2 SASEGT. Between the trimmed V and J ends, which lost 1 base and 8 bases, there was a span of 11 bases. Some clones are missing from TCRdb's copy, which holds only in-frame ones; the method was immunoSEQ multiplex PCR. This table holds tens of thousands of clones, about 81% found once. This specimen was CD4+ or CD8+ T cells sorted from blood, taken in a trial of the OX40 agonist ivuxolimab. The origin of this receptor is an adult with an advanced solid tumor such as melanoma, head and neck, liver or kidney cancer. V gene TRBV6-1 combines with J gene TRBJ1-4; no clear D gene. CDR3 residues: CASSEGGTIEKLFF. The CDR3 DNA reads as TGTGCCAGCAGTGAAGGGGGAACCATCGAAAAACTGTTTTTT.